This is a list of T cell receptor beta chains from one sample in a study of cytomegalovirus exposure and HLA in healthy donors. Assay used: immunoSEQ multiplex PCR; TCRdb lists only in-frame clones, some missing. The sample totals about 130,000 clones. Sample: PBMCs. These receptors were obtained from a man aged 18 to 29 in good health and CMV-seronegative. Each CDR3 is given with its conserved first and last residue. The D gene is left open where the match is weak.

TRBJ2-7	15	TRBD1	TRBV5-1	CASSVTGTGAREQYF	TGCGCCAGCAGCGTTACCGGGACAGGGGCGCGCGAGCAGTACTTC
TRBJ2-5	13	NA	TRBV18	CASSPGTQETQYF	TGTGCCAGCTCACCAGGGACTCAAGAGACCCAGTACTTC
TRBJ1-6	20	NA	TRBV1	CTSSLTPGTGVGGLNSPLHF	TGCACCAGCAGCCTTACCCCCGGGACAGGGGTTGGAGGACTAAATTCACCCCTCCACTTT
TRBJ1-1	19	TRBD1	TRBV18	CASSPLGGQGGFGVVEAFF	TGTGCCAGCTCACCACTTGGTGGACAGGGGGGTTTTGGGGTGGTTGAAGCTTTCTTT
TRBJ2-3	13	NA	TRBV6-1	CASGGGVTDTQYF	TGTGCCAGCGGAGGAGGGGTCACAGATACGCAGTATTTT
TRBJ1-1	14	TRBD1	TRBV7-8	CASSPGDRRTEAFF	TGTGCCAGCAGCCCCGGGGACAGGAGAACTGAAGCTTTCTTT
TRBJ2-2	17	NA	TRBV5-6	CASSFFAITANTGELFF	TGTGCCAGCAGCTTCTTTGCTATCACCGCGAACACCGGGGAGCTGTTTTTT
TRBJ2-2	15	NA	TRBV5-1	CASSSPASAAGELFF	TGCGCCAGCAGCTCGCCGGCCTCGGCGGCCGGGGAGCTGTTTTTT
TRBJ2-1	12	NA	TRBV29-1	CSVGLRVNEQFF	TGCAGCGTTGGCCTGAGGGTAAATGAGCAGTTCTTC
TRBJ2-7	15	NA	TRBV28	CASSLGSGVPYEQYF	TGTGCCAGCAGTTTAGGTAGCGGAGTGCCCTACGAGCAGTACTTC
TRBJ2-7	16	NA	TRBV14	CASSQERIGRGYEQYF	TGTGCCAGCAGCCAAGAGCGTATCGGCAGGGGATACGAGCAGTACTTC
TRBJ1-6	15	TRBD1	TRBV6-5	CASSYSGGQESPLHF	TGTGCCAGCAGTTACTCGGGGGGACAGGAGAGTCCCCTCCACTTT
TRBJ2-7	16	NA	TRBV5-1	CASSLGRTANSYEQYF	TGCGCCAGCAGCTTGGGCAGGACAGCAAACTCCTACGAGCAGTACTTC
TRBJ1-1	13	NA	TRBV6-5	CASSLTINTEAFF	TGTGCCAGCAGTCTGACTATTAACACTGAAGCTTTCTTT
TRBJ1-5	15	TRBD1	TRBV28	CASSRWTGEYQPQHF	TGTGCCAGCAGCCGTTGGACAGGGGAATATCAGCCCCAGCATTTT
TRBJ1-3	15	NA	TRBV30	CAWSTSGGLGNTIYF	TGTGCCTGGAGTACGAGCGGGGGGCTTGGAAACACCATATATTTT
TRBJ2-1	10	NA	TRBV20-1	CSARGSEQFF	TGCAGTGCTCGAGGTAGTGAGCAGTTCTTC
TRBJ2-5	16	NA	TRBV19	CASSIGGLVLGAHQYF	TGTGCCAGTAGTATAGGAGGGTTGGTCTTGGGAGCCCACCAGTACTTC
TRBJ2-3	17	TRBD2	TRBV7-8	CASSLGLAGRTTDTQYF	TGTGCCAGCAGCTTAGGGCTAGCGGGGCGCACCACAGATACGCAGTATTTT
TRBJ2-3	15	TRBD1	TRBV9	CASSEGGWGTDTQYF	TGTGCCAGCAGCGAAGGGGGCTGGGGCACAGATACGCAGTATTTT
TRBJ2-7	17	NA	TRBV6-1	CASSEAPQGTFFDEQYF	TGTGCCAGCAGTGAAGCGCCACAGGGAACCTTTTTCGACGAGCAGTACTTC
TRBJ1-4	12	NA	TRBV28	CASIGGGEKLFF	TGTGCCAGCATTGGGGGAGGTGAAAAACTGTTTTTT
TRBJ1-4	16	TRBD1	TRBV6-7	CASSPTGGRSNEKLFF	TGTGCCAGCAGCCCTACAGGGGGCCGATCTAATGAAAAACTGTTTTTT
TRBJ2-2	15	TRBD1	TRBV28	CASRSGTANTGELFF	TGTGCCAGCAGATCCGGGACAGCGAACACCGGGGAGCTGTTTTTT
TRBJ2-3	17	NA	TRBV5-6	CASSRRMLTVSTDTQYF	TGTGCCAGCAGCCGGAGGATGTTGACGGTTAGCACAGATACGCAGTATTTT
TRBJ2-1	18	NA	TRBV4-2	CASSQSVFSASSYNEQFF	TGTGCCAGCAGCCAATCTGTTTTTAGCGCGTCCTCCTACAATGAGCAGTTCTTC
TRBJ2-7	14	NA	TRBV2	CASSDSPAGDEQYF	TGTGCCAGCAGTGATAGCCCGGCGGGTGACGAGCAGTACTTC
TRBJ2-7	13	TRBD1	TRBV5-6	CASSTGVPYEQYF	TGTGCCAGCAGTACAGGGGTACCCTACGAGCAGTACTTC
TRBJ2-7	18	TRBD2	TRBV4-1	CASSQVPGLTSGVYEQYF	TGCGCCAGCAGCCAAGTACCCGGATTAACTAGCGGGGTCTACGAGCAGTACTTC
TRBJ1-2	14	NA	TRBV30	CAWRGGQPFRGYTF	TGTGCCTGGAGGGGCGGACAGCCTTTTCGGGGCTACACCTTC
TRBJ1-1	14	NA	TRBV6-1	CASSEVMEGTEAFF	TGTGCCAGCAGTGAAGTCATGGAGGGGACTGAAGCTTTCTTT
TRBJ1-3	14	NA	TRBV19	CASGGGRSGNTIYF	TGTGCCTCTGGAGGAGGGCGCTCTGGAAACACCATATATTTT
TRBJ2-7	14	TRBD2	TRBV10-3	CAISALAGDYEQYF	TGTGCCATCAGTGCTCTAGCGGGAGACTACGAGCAGTACTTC
TRBJ2-3	18	TRBD2	TRBV29-1	CSARAGWTSGGSTDTQYF	TGCAGCGCCCGGGCAGGGTGGACTAGCGGGGGGAGCACAGATACGCAGTATTTT
TRBJ2-6	18	NA	TRBV18	CASSPLQNGNSGANVLTF	TGTGCCAGCTCACCACTCCAGAATGGTAACTCTGGGGCCAACGTCCTGACTTTC
TRBJ2-5	13	NA	TRBV7-3	CASSLITGETQYF	TGTGCCAGCAGCTTAATCACAGGGGAGACCCAGTACTTC
TRBJ2-7	12	NA	TRBV11-2	CASSLESVEQYF	TGTGCCAGCAGCTTAGAATCGGTCGAGCAGTACTTC
TRBJ1-1	13	NA	TRBV18	CASSHREGTEAFF	TGTGCCAGCTCACACAGGGAGGGGACTGAAGCTTTCTTT
TRBJ1-4	16	TRBD1	TRBV30	CASSQGPRGANEKLFF	TGTGCCTCCTCACAGGGGCCCCGTGGCGCTAATGAAAAACTGTTTTTT
TRBJ1-5	14	TRBD1	TRBV28	CASSANRGSQPQHF	TGTGCCAGCAGTGCAAACAGGGGGAGTCAGCCCCAGCATTTT
TRBJ1-5	15	NA	TRBV7-9	CASSLYGGAGQPQHF	TGTGCCAGCAGCTTATACGGGGGGGCGGGTCAGCCCCAGCATTTT
TRBJ1-1	15	NA	TRBV9	CASSFQGGGKTEAFF	TGTGCCAGCAGCTTCCAGGGAGGAGGGAAGACTGAAGCTTTCTTT
TRBJ2-1	16	TRBD2	TRBV5-1	CASSLGSSGTNNEQFF	TGCGCCAGCAGCTTGGGGTCTAGCGGAACAAACAATGAGCAGTTCTTC
TRBJ2-7	14	TRBD1	TRBV6-1	CASSEMGQEFKQYF	TGTGCCAGCAGTGAAATGGGACAGGAGTTCAAGCAGTACTTC
TRBJ1-5	16	NA	TRBV5-8	CASSSYQVIANQPQHF	TGTGCCAGCAGCTCATATCAGGTTATCGCCAATCAGCCCCAGCATTTT
TRBJ2-7	12	NA	TRBV21-1	CASRKGRYEQYF	TGTGCCAGCCGTAAGGGGCGCTACGAGCAGTACTTC
TRBJ1-1	14	TRBD1	TRBV11-1	CASSLTTGGTEAFF	TGTGCCAGCAGCTTAACCACAGGGGGCACTGAAGCTTTCTTT
TRBJ1-2	15	TRBD1	TRBV11-2	CASSPGTALGYGYTF	TGTGCCAGCAGCCCAGGGACAGCCCTGGGCTATGGCTACACCTTC
TRBJ2-7	15	TRBD1	TRBV28	CASSPRTGGGYEQYF	TGTGCCAGCAGTCCAAGGACAGGGGGCGGATACGAGCAGTACTTC
TRBJ2-7	13	TRBD1	TRBV5-4	CAYEGQENYEQYF	TGTGCCTATGAGGGACAGGAGAACTACGAGCAGTACTTC
TRBJ1-5	17	NA	TRBV4-1	CASSQDEGGRSNQPQHF	TGCGCCAGCAGCCAAGATGAGGGCGGTCGAAGCAATCAGCCCCAGCATTTT